This T cell receptor (beta chain) was sequenced in a study of high-grade serous ovarian cancer treatment subgroups. Study-level findings and limits: TCR clonal relatedness correlated positively with neoantigen level. Same-patient tumor repertoires overlapped at roughly 0.1 to 0.79; different patients barely overlapped.

Tumor samples were taken before definitive surgery or chemotherapy. Sequencing used immunoSEQ multiplex PCR; TCRdb keeps in-frame clones, though not all of them. The table lists around 30,000 clones, about 80% of them singletons. Note on this clone: What it binds is unknown.

The length of the CDR3 is 14 residues. The V gene's germline CDR1 is SGHRS and CDR2 YFSETQ. V lost 7 bases, J lost 2 bases, and 7 bases stayed unmatched. V is TRBV5-1 and J is TRBJ2-3; 7 bases agree with TRBD1. Material for sequencing was tumor tissue. The receptor comes from a human donor with high-grade serous ovarian cancer. CDR3: CASLKGTATDTQYF. CDR3 DNA sequence: TGCGCCAGCTTGAAGGGGACAGCCACAGATACGCAGTATTTT.